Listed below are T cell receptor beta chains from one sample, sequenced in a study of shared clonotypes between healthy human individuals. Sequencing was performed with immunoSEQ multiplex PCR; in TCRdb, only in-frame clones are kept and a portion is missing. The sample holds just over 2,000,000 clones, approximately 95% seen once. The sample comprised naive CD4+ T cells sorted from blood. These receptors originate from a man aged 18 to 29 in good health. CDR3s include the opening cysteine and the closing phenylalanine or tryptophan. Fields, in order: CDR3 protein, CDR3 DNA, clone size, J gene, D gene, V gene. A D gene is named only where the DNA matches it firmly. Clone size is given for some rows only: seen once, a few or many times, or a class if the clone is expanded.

CDR3aa: CASSSVAGAGQPQHF
CDR3nt: TGTGCCAGCAGCTCCGTTGCGGGGGCGGGTCAGCCCCAGCATTTT
abundance: NA
j_gene: TRBJ1-5
d_gene: NA
v_gene: TRBV7-9

CDR3aa: CASKRGELSQETQYF
CDR3nt: TGTGCCAGCAAACGGGGCGAACTCTCCCAAGAGACCCAGTACTTC
abundance: NA
j_gene: TRBJ2-5
d_gene: NA
v_gene: TRBV6-5

CDR3aa: CASSLPTDTGELFF
CDR3nt: TGTGCCAGCAGCTTACCGACAGACACCGGGGAGCTGTTTTTT
abundance: NA
j_gene: TRBJ2-2
d_gene: NA
v_gene: TRBV7-9

CDR3aa: CASSLDRQGDVNTEAFF
CDR3nt: TGTGCCAGCAGCTTAGATCGACAGGGAGACGTGAACACTGAAGCTTTCTTT
abundance: once
j_gene: TRBJ1-1
d_gene: TRBD1
v_gene: TRBV7-9

CDR3aa: CASSFTENYGYTF
CDR3nt: TGTGCCAGCAGCTTCACGGAGAACTATGGCTACACCTTC
abundance: NA
j_gene: TRBJ1-2
d_gene: NA
v_gene: TRBV5-8

CDR3aa: CASSQEPGPNYGYTF
CDR3nt: TGCGCCAGCAGCCAAGAACCGGGGCCGAACTATGGCTACACCTTC
abundance: NA
j_gene: TRBJ1-2
d_gene: NA
v_gene: TRBV4-1

CDR3aa: CASSPGGTGDGYTF
CDR3nt: TGCGCCAGCAGCCCTGGAGGGACAGGAGATGGCTACACCTTC
abundance: NA
j_gene: TRBJ1-2
d_gene: TRBD1
v_gene: TRBV5-1

CDR3aa: CAWSVTGGNQPQHF
CDR3nt: TGTGCCTGGAGTGTTACAGGGGGAAATCAGCCCCAGCATTTT
abundance: once
j_gene: TRBJ1-5
d_gene: TRBD1
v_gene: TRBV30

CDR3aa: CASSLVAGTYEQYF
CDR3nt: TGTGCCAGCAGCTTAGTAGCGGGGACCTACGAGCAGTACTTC
abundance: NA
j_gene: TRBJ2-7
d_gene: TRBD2
v_gene: TRBV7-2

CDR3aa: CASSYSRGAGELFF
CDR3nt: TGTGCCAGCAGTTACAGTCGGGGGGCCGGGGAGCTGTTTTTT
abundance: NA
j_gene: TRBJ2-2
d_gene: TRBD2
v_gene: TRBV6-5

CDR3aa: CASSLVSGASTDTQYF
CDR3nt: TGTGCCAGCAGCTTAGTTAGCGGGGCAAGCACAGATACGCAGTATTTT
abundance: NA
j_gene: TRBJ2-3
d_gene: TRBD2
v_gene: TRBV11-1

CDR3aa: CAWNRGRTEAFF
CDR3nt: TGTGCCTGGAACAGGGGGCGTACTGAAGCTTTCTTT
abundance: once
j_gene: TRBJ1-1
d_gene: TRBD1
v_gene: TRBV30

CDR3aa: CASRDGDQPQHF
CDR3nt: TGCGCCAGCAGGGATGGGGATCAGCCCCAGCATTTT
abundance: NA
j_gene: TRBJ1-5
d_gene: NA
v_gene: TRBV10-2

CDR3aa: CASSYARMNYGYTF
CDR3nt: TGTGCCAGCAGTTACGCCAGGATGAACTATGGCTACACCTTC
abundance: NA
j_gene: TRBJ1-2
d_gene: NA
v_gene: TRBV6-5

CDR3aa: CASSSLGTGGSYEQYF
CDR3nt: TGTGCCAGCAGCTCTCTAGGCACAGGGGGCTCCTACGAGCAGTACTTC
abundance: NA
j_gene: TRBJ2-7
d_gene: TRBD1
v_gene: TRBV5-4

CDR3aa: CASSLQGDYYEQYF
CDR3nt: TGTGCCAGCAGTCTGCAGGGGGATTACTACGAGCAGTACTTC
abundance: NA
j_gene: TRBJ2-7
d_gene: TRBD1
v_gene: TRBV25-1

CDR3aa: CASSPGVSDTQYF
CDR3nt: TGCGCCAGCAGCCCTGGGGTCTCAGATACGCAGTATTTT
abundance: once
j_gene: TRBJ2-3
d_gene: NA
v_gene: TRBV10-1

CDR3aa: CASMMRQGAIDGYTF
CDR3nt: TGTGCCAGCATGATGAGACAGGGGGCAATCGATGGCTACACCTTC
abundance: NA
j_gene: TRBJ1-2
d_gene: TRBD1
v_gene: TRBV6-5

CDR3aa: CASSPGQGAADTQYF
CDR3nt: TGCGCCAGCAGCCCTGGTCAGGGGGCAGCAGATACGCAGTATTTT
abundance: NA
j_gene: TRBJ2-3
d_gene: TRBD1
v_gene: TRBV5-1

CDR3aa: CASSQDPNYPYEQYF
CDR3nt: TGCGCCAGCAGCCAAGACCCCAATTACCCCTACGAGCAGTACTTC
abundance: NA
j_gene: TRBJ2-7
d_gene: NA
v_gene: TRBV4-1

CDR3aa: CASNRGQAYNEQFF
CDR3nt: TGCGCCAGTAACAGGGGGCAGGCCTACAATGAGCAGTTCTTC
abundance: NA
j_gene: TRBJ2-1
d_gene: TRBD1
v_gene: TRBV5-1

CDR3aa: CASSHAGTTTYEQYF
CDR3nt: TGTGCCAGCAGCCACGCCGGGACAACAACCTACGAGCAGTACTTC
abundance: NA
j_gene: TRBJ2-7
d_gene: NA
v_gene: TRBV7-2

CDR3aa: CASSAQGGNTEAFF
CDR3nt: TGTGCCAGCAGCGCGCAGGGGGGGAACACTGAAGCTTTCTTT
abundance: NA
j_gene: TRBJ1-1
d_gene: TRBD1
v_gene: TRBV9

CDR3aa: CASSDKGTQYF
CDR3nt: TGTGCCAGCAGTGACAAAGGGACCCAGTACTTC
abundance: NA
j_gene: TRBJ2-5
d_gene: NA
v_gene: TRBV2

CDR3aa: CASRAGTSVDYNEQFF
CDR3nt: TGTGCCAGCAGGGCCGGGACTAGCGTAGATTACAATGAGCAGTTCTTC
abundance: NA
j_gene: TRBJ2-1
d_gene: TRBD2
v_gene: TRBV2

CDR3aa: CSVEEFLAGGRDTQYF
CDR3nt: TGCAGCGTTGAAGAATTCCTAGCGGGAGGAAGAGATACGCAGTATTTT
abundance: NA
j_gene: TRBJ2-3
d_gene: TRBD2
v_gene: TRBV29-1

CDR3aa: CASSLVGTVNTEAFF
CDR3nt: TGTGCCAGCAGCTTGGTGGGGACGGTGAACACTGAAGCTTTCTTT
abundance: NA
j_gene: TRBJ1-1
d_gene: NA
v_gene: TRBV5-6

CDR3aa: CASSLGVGTGGETQYF
CDR3nt: TGTGCCAGCAGCTTGGGTGTCGGGACAGGGGGAGAGACCCAGTACTTC
abundance: NA
j_gene: TRBJ2-5
d_gene: TRBD1
v_gene: TRBV5-6

CDR3aa: CASSPASGNSPLHF
CDR3nt: TGTGCCAGCAGCCCTGCCTCGGGGAATTCACCCCTCCACTTT
abundance: NA
j_gene: TRBJ1-6
d_gene: NA
v_gene: TRBV28

CDR3aa: CASSQDRGMGYGYTF
CDR3nt: TGTGCCAGCAGCCAAGACAGGGGAATGGGCTATGGCTACACCTTC
abundance: NA
j_gene: TRBJ1-2
d_gene: TRBD1
v_gene: TRBV7-9

CDR3aa: CASSYGRDSGYTF
CDR3nt: TGCGCCAGCAGCTACGGACGGGACTCTGGCTACACCTTC
abundance: NA
j_gene: TRBJ1-2
d_gene: NA
v_gene: TRBV10-1

CDR3aa: CASSLGQGNEQFF
CDR3nt: TGTGCCAGCAGCTTAGGACAGGGCAATGAGCAGTTCTTC
abundance: NA
j_gene: TRBJ2-1
d_gene: TRBD1
v_gene: TRBV7-9

CDR3aa: CASSSQRSGSFSYEQYF
CDR3nt: TGTGCCAGCAGCTCCCAGAGGTCCGGGAGTTTCTCCTACGAGCAGTACTTC
abundance: NA
j_gene: TRBJ2-7
d_gene: NA
v_gene: TRBV7-2